These T cell receptor beta chains were read from a single sample in a study of identifying expanded T cells in peripheral blood. TCRdb's copy holds only in-frame clones and misses some; the assay was immunoSEQ multiplex PCR. Among under 150,000 clones, roughly 90% were seen once, and the ten largest hold 7.5% to 8.5%. The specimen sequenced was blood. These receptors all stem from a person between 18 and 69 years old in good health. CDR3s include the opening cysteine and the closing phenylalanine or tryptophan. The order of the fields is J gene, clone size, D gene, V gene, CDR3 DNA, CDR3 protein. D genes are given only for firm matches. Clone size appears in some rows only: once, few, many, or a class for an expanded clone.

>TRBJ2-1|-|-|TRBV5-1
TGCGCCAGCTATCTTCATCGATATGAGCAGTTCTTC
CASYLHRYEQFF
>TRBJ2-5|-|TRBD2|TRBV5-1
TGCGCCAGCAGCTCGACCTGGACTAGCGAAACGGAGACCCAGTACTTC
CASSSTWTSETETQYF
>TRBJ2-3|-|TRBD1|TRBV7-3
TGTGCCAGCAGTAGGACAGGGGAGACAGATACGCAGTATTTT
CASSRTGETDTQYF
>TRBJ2-2|-|TRBD1|TRBV12-5
TGTGCTAGTGGTCCCGGACAGGGAAGGGCCGGGGAGCTGTTTTTT
CASGPGQGRAGELFF
>TRBJ1-2|-|-|TRBV10-3
TGTGCCATCAGTGAGGGGGCTGGCTACACCTTC
CAISEGAGYTF
>TRBJ2-5|-|TRBD2|TRBV4-1
TGCGCCAGCAGCCAGCCGCCGGCAGTGGGGGGGCAAGAGACCCAGTACTTC
CASSQPPAVGGQETQYF
>TRBJ2-3|-|TRBD1|TRBV15
TGTGCCACCAGCAGAAAGCGGGACAGGGTATCCCATACGCAGTATTTT
CATSRKRDRVSHTQYF
>TRBJ2-7|-|-|TRBV6-6
TGTGCCAGCTCGACAGAGACCACCTACGAGCAGTACTTC
CASSTETTYEQYF
>TRBJ2-3|-|-|TRBV9
TGTGCCAGCAGCGTAGTGACAGATACGCAGTATTTT
CASSVVTDTQYF
>TRBJ2-1|-|TRBD1|TRBV14
TGTGCCAGCAGCCCCGCCGGGACAGGGGCGGTCAATGAGCAGTTCTTC
CASSPAGTGAVNEQFF
>TRBJ1-1|-|-|TRBV20-1
TGCAGTGAGGTAAAAGGCACTGAAGCTTTCTTT
CSEVKGTEAFF
>TRBJ2-7|-|TRBD1|TRBV28
TGTGCCAGCGCATCCGGGACAGCCTCCTACGAGCAGTACTTC
CASASGTASYEQYF
>TRBJ2-7|-|-|TRBV30
TGTGCCTGGAGTGCCTTATCCTACGAGCAGTACTTC
CAWSALSYEQYF
>TRBJ2-7|-|TRBD1|TRBV7-9
TGTGCCAGCACGACGATGCCCGGGACAGGGACCTTCTACGAGCAGTACTTC
CASTTMPGTGTFYEQYF
>TRBJ2-3|-|-|TRBV21-1
TGTGCCAGCAGAATCATCCGGCTGAGCACAGATACGCAGTATTTT
CASRIIRLSTDTQYF
>TRBJ2-7|-|-|TRBV5-6
TGTGCCAGCAGTAAGGACACCTCCTACGAGCAGTACTTC
CASSKDTSYEQYF
>TRBJ2-2|-|TRBD2|TRBV2
TGTGCCAGCATAACCGGGACTAGCGGGGTCGGGGAGCTGTTTTTT
CASITGTSGVGELFF
>TRBJ2-6|once|-|TRBV7-2
TGTGCCAGCAGCTTAGCATTAGGACTCTCTGGGGCCAACGTCCTGACTTTC
CASSLALGLSGANVLTF
>TRBJ2-6|once|TRBD1|TRBV10-3
TGTGCCATCAGCCCGGGACAGGGAACTGGGGCCAACGTCCTGACTTTC
CAISPGQGTGANVLTF
>TRBJ1-2|-|-|TRBV30
TGTGCCTGGAGAGCGGGCGGGAACTATGGCTACACCTTC
CAWRAGGNYGYTF
>TRBJ1-1|-|-|TRBV10-3
TGTGCCATCTTACAGAACACGAACACTGAAGCTTTCTTT
CAILQNTNTEAFF
>TRBJ2-5|-|-|TRBV11-3
TGTGCCAGCAGCTTGTCAGGCTTGCAAGAGACCCAGTACTTC
CASSLSGLQETQYF
>TRBJ2-7|-|TRBD2|TRBV13
TGTGCCAGCAGCCCTAGCGGGAGGTACTCCTACGAGCAGTACTTC
CASSPSGRYSYEQYF
>TRBJ1-2|-|-|TRBV28
TGTGCCAGCACCCCGACGCTGGGAAACTATGGCTACACCTTC
CASTPTLGNYGYTF
>TRBJ1-2|-|-|TRBV6-5
TGTGCCAGCAGTTACTCGATCTTAGAGTTTGGCTACACCTTC
CASSYSILEFGYTF
>TRBJ2-2|-|TRBD1|TRBV5-1
TGCGCCAGCAGGCAGACAGGGGAGACCGGGGAGCTGTTTTTT
CASRQTGETGELFF
>TRBJ2-3|-|TRBD2|TRBV4-2
TGTGCCAGCAGTATGGGGCTCGGGACTATTAGCACAGATACGCAGTATTTT
CASSMGLGTISTDTQYF
>TRBJ1-4|-|-|TRBV15
TGTGCCACCAGCAGAGATCTGGGAGGGGGAGATAATGAAAAACTGTTTTTT
CATSRDLGGGDNEKLFF
>TRBJ2-3|-|-|TRBV7-2
TGTGCCAGCAGCTTACTCGGTGGGGCACTCTCCACAGATACGCAGTATTTT
CASSLLGGALSTDTQYF
>TRBJ1-1|-|-|TRBV2
TGTGCCAGCAGTGAACTCGGGTACACTGAAGCTTTCTTT
CASSELGYTEAFF
>TRBJ1-4|once|TRBD1|TRBV30
TGTGCCTGGAGTCCACGGACAGGGGGCTGGGAAAAACTGTTTTTT
CAWSPRTGGWEKLFF
>TRBJ1-5|-|-|TRBV19
TGTGCCACAAGGTTTAGCAATCAGCCCCAGCATTTT
CATRFSNQPQHF
>TRBJ2-7|-|-|TRBV28
TGTGCCAGCAGTTCGGGGATAAACGAGCAGTACTTC
CASSSGINEQYF
>TRBJ2-5|-|TRBD1|TRBV10-3
TGTGCCATCAGACCGGGACAGGGAGGTGAGACCCAGTACTTC
CAIRPGQGGETQYF
>TRBJ2-1|-|-|TRBV2
TGTGCCAGCAGTGAAGCGCGTGGCAATGAGCAGTTCTTC
CASSEARGNEQFF
>TRBJ2-2|few|TRBD1|TRBV9
TGTGCCAGCAGCGTATCGGACAGGGTCAACGGGGAGCTGTTTTTT
CASSVSDRVNGELFF
>TRBJ1-2|-|-|TRBV11-1
TGTGCCAGCAGCCCGAGTATCTCCGACTATGGCTACACCTTC
CASSPSISDYGYTF
>TRBJ1-3|-|-|TRBV5-6
TGTGCCAGCAGAACCCGGGACGCCACTGGAAACACCATATATTTT
CASRTRDATGNTIYF
>TRBJ2-7|-|TRBD1|TRBV7-8
TGTGCCAGCAGCTTTGGGACAGAGTACGAGCAGTACTTC
CASSFGTEYEQYF
>TRBJ2-1|-|-|TRBV30
TGTGCCTGGGCCAGAAATGAGCAGTTCTTC
CAWARNEQFF
>TRBJ2-7|once|TRBD1|TRBV19
TGTGCCAGTAGTACCGGGACAGGGGACGAGCAGTACTTC
CASSTGTGDEQYF
>TRBJ2-5|-|-|TRBV30
TGTGCCTGGGTGCGTTCGGTAGGGGAAACCCAGTACTTC
CAWVRSVGETQYF
>TRBJ2-1|-|-|TRBV2
TGTGCCAGCATGCCGCGACTAGATGCCTACAATGAGCAGTTCTTC
CASMPRLDAYNEQFF
>TRBJ1-2|-|-|TRBV7-6
TGTGCCAGCAGCCGAGGAGCTAACTATGGCTACACCTTC
CASSRGANYGYTF
>TRBJ2-3|-|TRBD2|TRBV28
TGTGCCAGCACGACTAGCGGGAGGACGCAGTATTTT
CASTTSGRTQYF
>TRBJ1-2|-|-|TRBV9
TGTGCCAGCAGCCCGGACAGCCAGACGGAGGGCTACACCTTC
CASSPDSQTEGYTF
>TRBJ2-3|-|TRBD1|TRBV15
TGTGCCACCAGCAGAGCCTACTACCGGGACAGTCGAGATACGCAGTATTTT
CATSRAYYRDSRDTQYF
>TRBJ2-7|-|TRBD1|TRBV19
TGTGCCAGTAGTTTCAGGACAGGCCAGGGCTACGAGCAGTACTTC
CASSFRTGQGYEQYF
>TRBJ2-5|-|TRBD2|TRBV10-3
TGTGCCATCAGTGACCCTAGCGGGAGGGAGACCCAGTACTTC
CAISDPSGRETQYF
>TRBJ2-2|-|TRBD2|TRBV7-2
TGTGCCAGCAGCTTAAAGGCGACTAGCGGGGGCCTGAACACCGGGGAGCTGTTTTTT
CASSLKATSGGLNTGELFF
>TRBJ1-5|-|TRBD1|TRBV5-6
TGTGCCAGCAGCCAGGGGGCCGACAGGGTCGCGGATCAGCCCCAGCATTTT
CASSQGADRVADQPQHF
>TRBJ2-2|-|TRBD2|TRBV14
TGTGCCAGCAGCCAGGGACTAGCGGGAGTTGGCGGGGAGCTGTTTTTT
CASSQGLAGVGGELFF